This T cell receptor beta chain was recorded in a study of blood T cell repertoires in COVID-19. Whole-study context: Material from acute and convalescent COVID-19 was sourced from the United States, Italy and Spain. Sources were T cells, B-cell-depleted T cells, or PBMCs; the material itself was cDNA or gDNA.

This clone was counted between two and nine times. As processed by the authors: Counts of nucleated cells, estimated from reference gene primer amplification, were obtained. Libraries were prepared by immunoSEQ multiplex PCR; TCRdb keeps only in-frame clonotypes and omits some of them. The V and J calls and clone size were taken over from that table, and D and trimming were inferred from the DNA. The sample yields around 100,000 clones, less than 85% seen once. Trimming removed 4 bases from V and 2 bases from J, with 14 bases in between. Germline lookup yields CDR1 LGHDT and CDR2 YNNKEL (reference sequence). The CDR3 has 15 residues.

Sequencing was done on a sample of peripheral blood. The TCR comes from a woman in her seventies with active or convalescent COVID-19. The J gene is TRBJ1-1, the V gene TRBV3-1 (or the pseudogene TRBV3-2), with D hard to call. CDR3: CASSPGLAGNTEAFF. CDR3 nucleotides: TGTGCCAGCAGCCCCGGGTTAGCGGGTAACACTGAAGCTTTCTTT.